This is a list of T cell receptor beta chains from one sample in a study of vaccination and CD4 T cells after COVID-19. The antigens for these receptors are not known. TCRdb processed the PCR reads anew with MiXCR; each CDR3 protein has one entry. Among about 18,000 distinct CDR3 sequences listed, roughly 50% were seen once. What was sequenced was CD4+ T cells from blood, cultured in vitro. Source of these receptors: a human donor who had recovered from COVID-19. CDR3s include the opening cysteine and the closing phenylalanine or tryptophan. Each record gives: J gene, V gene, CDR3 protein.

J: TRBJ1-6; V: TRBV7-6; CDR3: CASRSQSSYNSPLHF
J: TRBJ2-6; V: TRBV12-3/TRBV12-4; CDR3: CASSFPGANVLTF
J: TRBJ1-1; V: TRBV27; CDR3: CASSSRMNTEAFF
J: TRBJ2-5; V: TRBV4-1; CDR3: CASSQLALYQETQYF
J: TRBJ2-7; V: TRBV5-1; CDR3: CASSLAFTSYEQYF
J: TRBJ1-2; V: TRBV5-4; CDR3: CASSSGQGAPRDGYTF
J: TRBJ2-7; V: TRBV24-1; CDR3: CATSDTGTGQMEQYF
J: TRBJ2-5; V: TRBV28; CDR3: CASSDIRYQETQYF
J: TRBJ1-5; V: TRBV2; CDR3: CASSDGTGGGNQPQHF
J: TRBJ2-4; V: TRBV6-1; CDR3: CASSELTSKNIQYF
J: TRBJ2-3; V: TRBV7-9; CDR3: CASSSSYSGTSSTDTQYF
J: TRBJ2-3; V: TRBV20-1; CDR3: CSARLRETSTDTQYF
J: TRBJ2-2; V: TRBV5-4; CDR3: CASSPGRGPNTGELFF
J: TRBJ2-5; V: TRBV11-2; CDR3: CASSARIAAQYF
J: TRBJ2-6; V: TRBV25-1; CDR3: CASSEIGSGANVLTF
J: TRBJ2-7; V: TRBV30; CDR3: CAWSVRVTEQYF
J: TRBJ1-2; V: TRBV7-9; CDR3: CASSQGAGALVYGYTF
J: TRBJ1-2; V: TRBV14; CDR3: CASSPSMDYGYTF
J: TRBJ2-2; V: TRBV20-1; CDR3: CSATQRGGGELFF
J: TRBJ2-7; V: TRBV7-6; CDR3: CASSPDRFTYEQYF
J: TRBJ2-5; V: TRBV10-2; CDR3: CASRVSLAGVDETQYF
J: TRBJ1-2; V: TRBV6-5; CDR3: CASSSLPGRGGYTF
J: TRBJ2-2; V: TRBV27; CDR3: CASSLSHRGTSTGELFF
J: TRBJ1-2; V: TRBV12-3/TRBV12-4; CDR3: CASSWGGTHGYTF
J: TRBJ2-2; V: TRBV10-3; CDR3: CATQTTPTSTGELFF
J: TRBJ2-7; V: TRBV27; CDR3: CASSDLGSSYEQYF
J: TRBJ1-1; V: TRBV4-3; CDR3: CASSHSTGKNTEAFF